Shown below are 3 T cell receptor beta chains from a single sample sequenced in a study of blood T cells in healthy people across ages. Using a J-beta primer mix together with a sample-barcoded 5' primer, a second PCR was run for roughly 6 to 11 cycles. TCRdb ran MiXCR on the 5' RACE reads and lists one entry per CDR3 protein. Altogether about 1.8 million distinct CDR3 sequences are present, 40% to 55% being singletons, with the ten largest covering about 2.1%. Sequencing was performed on blood. The receptor source for this set is a woman between 40 and 55 years old in good health.

This clonotype has a count of ten or more. This chain uses TRBV4-3 with TRBJ2-1, with 7 positions matching TRBD2. The CDR3 sequence is 15 residues long. Trimming took 0 bases from V and 9 from J; bases not matched to a gene: 8. Germline loops: CDR1 LGHNA, CDR2 YSLEER. The CDR3 spells CASSQEAAGVGEQFF. The CDR3, as DNA: TGCGCCAGCAGCCAAGAAGCGGCGGGGGTGGGTGAGCAGTTCTTC.

The chain links TRBV27 to TRBJ2-5; TRBD2 agrees at 10 bases. The V and J ends lost 7 bases and 7 bases, in that order; junction bases with no gene match: 15. The CDR3 spans 16 residues. Per germline, CDR1 MNHEY and CDR2 SMNVEV (reference sequence). The CDR3 nucleotides read TGTGCCAGCAATCCCAGGGGACTAGCGAATATCGGGACCCAGTACTTC. Residues: CASNPRGLANIGTQYF.

The rearrangement links TRBV4-2 to TRBJ1-1, with D possibly matching TRBD1 (5 bases). The CDR3 is made up of 14 amino acids. With 1 base removed from V and 3 bases from J, the gap between germline ends came to 9 bases. Per germline, CDR1 LGHNA and CDR2 YNFKEQ. CDR3 in amino acids: CASSQAGGDTEAFF. CDR3 nucleotide sequence: TGTGCCAGCAGCCAAGCTGGGGGGGACACTGAAGCTTTCTTT.